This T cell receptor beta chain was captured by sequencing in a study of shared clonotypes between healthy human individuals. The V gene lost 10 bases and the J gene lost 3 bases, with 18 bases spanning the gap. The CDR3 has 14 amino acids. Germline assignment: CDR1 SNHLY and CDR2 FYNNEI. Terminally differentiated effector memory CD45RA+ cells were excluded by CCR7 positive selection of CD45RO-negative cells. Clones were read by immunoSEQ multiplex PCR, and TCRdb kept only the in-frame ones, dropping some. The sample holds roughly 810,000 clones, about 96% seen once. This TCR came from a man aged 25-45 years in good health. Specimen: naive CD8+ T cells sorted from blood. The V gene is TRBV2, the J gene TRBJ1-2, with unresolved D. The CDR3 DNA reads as TGTGCCACCCAAAGTCGGGTAGCCGACTATGGCTACACCTTC. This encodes CATQSRVADYGYTF. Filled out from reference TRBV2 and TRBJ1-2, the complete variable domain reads EPEVTQTPSHQVTQMGQEVILRCVPISNHLYFYWYRQILGQKVEFLVSFYNNEISEKSEIFDDQFSVERPDGSNFTLKIRSTKLEDSAMYFCATQSRVADYGYTFGSGTRLTVV.